The 17 T cell receptor beta chains listed next were all sequenced from one sample in a study of T-cell memory formation after mild COVID-19. TCRdb fed the 5' RACE reads into MiXCR, producing one record per CDR3 protein. The profile shows about 400,000 distinct CDR3 sequences, more than 20% of them singletons. Material for sequencing was PBMCs or a T cell subset sorted from them (not recorded which). The receptors shown here come from an adult woman who had mild COVID-19 (a few samples of this study predate the infection). Cell type and time point are not known.

The gene calls are TRBV4-1 and TRBJ1-2; 8 nucleotides line up with TRBD1. V dropped 4 bases and J dropped 2; count of bases not matched to a gene: 9. CDR1 MGHRA and CDR2 YSYEKL come from the germline V gene. The CDR3 loop spans 16 amino acids. This chain's CDR3 is CASSLQGGRQNYGYTF. The CDR3 nucleotides are TGCGCCAGCAGCCTACAGGGGGGACGGCAAAACTATGGCTACACCTTC.

J is TRBJ1-1 and V is TRBV10-3; 7 nucleotides line up with TRBD1. Germline V gives CDR1 ENHRY, CDR2 SYGVKD. Trimming took 3 bases from V and 1 from J; bases not matched to a gene: 5. This CDR3 spans 15 amino acids. The CDR3 loop is CAISDPGQPNTEAFF. DNA for the CDR3: TGTGCCATCAGTGACCCGGGACAGCCGAACACTGAAGCTTTCTTT.

This rearrangement joins TRBV9 to TRBJ2-1, with 11 bases identical to TRBD2. With 0 bases clipped from V and 3 bases from J, the junction kept 5 bases outside the gene matches. The germline gives CDR1 SGDLS, CDR2 YYNGEE. CDR3 length: 17 residues. CDR3 amino acids: CASSVAGGTSGYNEQFF. The CDR3 DNA reads TGTGCCAGCAGCGTAGCTGGAGGGACTAGCGGCTACAATGAGCAGTTCTTC.

This clonotype occurred a few times. Here the CDR3 reads CASSVGTAKGSPLHF. CDR3 nucleotide sequence: TGTGCCAGCAGTGTCGGGACAGCTAAGGGTTCACCCCTCCACTTT. This chain connects TRBV12-3 or TRBV12-4 to TRBJ1-6; 7 nucleotides match TRBD1. The trim removed 5 bases at V and 9 bases at J, leaving 10 bases unmatched. This CDR3 is built from 15 residues.

This clonotype was seen repeatedly, ten times or more. The chain recombines TRBV18 with TRBJ2-7; 10 bases fit TRBD2. V dropped 6 bases and J dropped 2; count of bases not matched to a gene: 7. CDR3 length equals 15 residues. Germline values: CDR1 KGHSH, CDR2 LQKENI. In DNA form, the CDR3 reads TGTGCCAGCTCTAAAGGAGCGGGAGGGACCTACGAGCAGTACTTC. Translated: CASSKGAGGTYEQYF. Full variable domain (outside the CDR3, taken from reference TRBV18 and TRBJ2-7): NAGVMQNPRHLVRRRGQEARLRCSPMKGHSHVYWYRQLPEEGLKFMVYLQKENIIDESGMPKERFSAEFPKEGPSILRIQQVVRGDSAAYFCASSKGAGGTYEQYFGPGTRLTVT.

This clonotype appeared a few times. The chain employs TRBV7-2 and TRBJ2-1; weak D call: TRBD2 (6 bases). Per the germline V gene, CDR1 is SGHTA and CDR2 is FQGNSA. The CDR3 sequence is 14 residues long. The germline V and J ends were trimmed by 8 bases and 0 bases, with 11 bases remaining between them. CDR3 region: CASQAGSSYNEQFF. The CDR3 DNA reads as TGTGCCAGCCAGGCGGGGAGCTCCTACAATGAGCAGTTCTTC.

J is TRBJ2-7 and V is TRBV10-3; D may be TRBD2 (6 bases). Per the germline V gene, CDR1 is ENHRY and CDR2 is SYGVKD. The V gene lost 7 bases and the J gene lost 3 bases, with 13 bases spanning the gap. This CDR3 has 13 residues. In DNA form, the CDR3 reads TGTGCCATCAACTCGCCGGGAGACTACGAGCAGTACTTC. Translated: CAINSPGDYEQYF.

The chain couples TRBV5-1 to TRBJ2-7, with D perhaps being TRBD1 or TRBD2 (6 bases each). The CDR3 has 13 residues. From germline, CDR1 is SGHRS and CDR2 YFSETQ. Trimming stripped 4 bases from V and 3 bases from J, with 11 bases between. CDR3 region: CASSEKGGYEQYF. Written as DNA, the CDR3 is TGCGCCAGCAGCGAGAAGGGGGGCTACGAGCAGTACTTC.

This clonotype was counted between two and nine times. V is TRBV12-3 or TRBV12-4 and J is TRBJ1-1; maybe TRBD1 (6 bases). V was shortened by 1 base and J by 6 bases, with 6 bases between the two germline ends. This CDR3 is built from 12 residues. In DNA, the CDR3 is TGTGCCAGCAGTTTAGGGACAGCTGAAGCTTTCTTT. Its translation: CASSLGTAEAFF.

The CDR3 DNA reads TGTGCCACCAGCACGTACCTGAACACTGAAGCTTTCTTT. It translates to CATSTYLNTEAFF. The rearrangement uses TRBV15 and TRBJ1-1; D is ambiguous. With 4 bases removed from V and 0 bases from J, the gap between germline ends came to 6 bases. This CDR3 is built from 13 residues. Germline CDR1 is LNHNV and CDR2 is YYDKDF (reference sequence). Combining the CDR3 with reference TRBV15 and TRBJ1-1 gives the whole variable domain DAMVIQNPRYQVTQFGKPVTLSCSQTLNHNVMYWYQQKSSQAPKLLFHYYDKDFNNEADTPDNFQSRRPNTSFCFLDIRSPGLGDTAMYLCATSTYLNTEAFFGQGTRLTVV.

The chain has TRBV12-3 or TRBV12-4 and TRBJ2-1; D is unresolved. The CDR3 spans 13 residues. V gave up 3 bases and J gave up 3 bases, with 6 bases separating them. CDR3 sequence (DNA): TGTGCCAGCAGTTTCGAAGACTACAATGAGCAGTTCTTC. It yields the protein CASSFEDYNEQFF.

This clonotype was counted many times. V usage is TRBV20-1 and J usage is TRBJ2-7, with D possibly matching TRBD1 (6 bases). Trimming took 0 bases from V and 8 from J, leaving 17 bases between them. CDR3 size: 14 residues. Per germline, CDR1 DFQATT and CDR2 SNEGSKA (reference sequence). This CDR3 is CSARDLGGTSQQYF. CDR3 nucleotides: TGCAGTGCTAGAGATCTTGGGGGCACATCGCAGCAGTACTTC.

The rearrangement joins TRBV28 to TRBJ2-1; D uncertain. V was trimmed by 6 bases and J by 10 bases, leaving 19 bases between them. CDR1 and CDR2 from the germline V gene are MDHEN and SYDVKM. The CDR3 contains 14 residues. CDR3 residues: CASSSPPGSEEQFF. The CDR3 DNA follows: TGTGCCAGCAGCTCTCCTCCCGGGTCGGAGGAGCAGTTCTTC.

The chain employs TRBV10-3 and TRBJ2-7; D remains ambiguous. V dropped 2 bases and J dropped 2 bases, with 7 bases sitting between them. Looked up from germline, CDR1 is ENHRY and CDR2 is SYGVKD. The CDR3 is 13 amino acids. This CDR3 is CAISERGAYEQYF. The CDR3 DNA sequence: TGTGCCATCAGTGAGCGAGGAGCCTACGAGCAGTACTTC.

The chain links TRBV5-4 to TRBJ2-3; TRBD1 matches 8 bases. V shed 6 bases, J shed 6 bases, and the junction held 9 bases outside the gene matches. The germline V gene has CDR1 SGHNT and CDR2 YYREEE (reference sequence). CDR3 length: 14 amino acids. CDR3 sequence (DNA): TGTGCCAGCAAGTTCTGGACAGGGCAGGATACGCAGTATTTT. It translates to CASKFWTGQDTQYF.

The chain employs TRBV4-1 and TRBJ1-1; D is perhaps TRBD1 (5 bases). From germline, CDR1 is MGHRA and CDR2 YSYEKL. This CDR3 region has 15 residues. The germline V and J ends were trimmed by 0 bases and 2 bases, with 10 bases remaining between them. CDR3 coding DNA: TGCGCCAGCAGCCAAGAGGGGGGGATCAACACTGAAGCTTTCTTT. This sequence encodes CASSQEGGINTEAFF.

The V gene is TRBV23-1, the J gene TRBJ2-3; 8 bases align to TRBD2. TRBV23-1 carries the ORF label, with uncertain function. V was clipped by 8 bases and J by 5 bases; unmatched bases: 6. CDR3 length: 13 residues. The CDR3 region has the DNA TGCGCCAGCCCTCTCGGGGGGGGAGATACGCAGTATTTT. It yields the protein CASPLGGGDTQYF.